This record covers a single T cell receptor (beta chain). Antigen unknown. Time point: 2015-2016 season, pre-vaccination. Donors with HIV/AIDS, active malignancy, immunomodulators or active illness were excluded. Between about 40 and 100 mL of blood was drawn per time point. The CDR3 loop spans 15 amino acids. In germline, CDR1 is MNHEY, CDR2 SVGAGI. The V segment lost 2 bases and the J segment 4 bases; nucleotides outside the gene matches: 5. The data derive from a study of follicular helper T cells after annual influenza vaccination. General study points: Plasmablast frequency change correlated with clonality change in ICOS+CD38+ cTfh.

This table comes from immunoSEQ multiplex PCR, and its TCRdb copy is limited to in-frame clones, with some not included. The table shows about 5,600 clones, with about 84% occurring only once. The TCR comes from an adult who received the influenza vaccine. This specimen consisted of CXCR5- memory CD4+ T cells sorted from blood, obtained on the day of influenza vaccination. This rearrangement joins TRBV6-5 to TRBJ2-3; 8 nucleotides agree with TRBD1. The CDR3 here is CASSYGQGPSDTQYF. The CDR3 coding sequence is TGTGCCAGCAGTTACGGACAGGGCCCCTCAGATACGCAGTATTTT.